A single sample gave rise to the 14 T cell receptor beta chains below, sequenced in a study of long-term antiretroviral therapy in people with HIV. At survey level, the immunoSEQ assay was run in its v3.0 version. The method was immunoSEQ multiplex PCR; TCRdb's version includes in-frame clones alone and lacks a portion of them. This table has more than 20,000 clones, 86% appearing once. The sample here was unsorted PBMCs, taken 1.3 years after starting antiretroviral therapy. Every receptor here comes from a man between 60 and 70 years old with HIV.

Only one count was recorded for this clone. CDR3 loop: CASSEGGVEYTEAFF. In DNA form, the CDR3 reads TGTGCCAGCAGTGAAGGAGGGGTGGAGTACACTGAAGCTTTCTTT. V usage is TRBV2 and J usage is TRBJ1-1; D may be TRBD1 (5 bases). The CDR3 extends over 15 amino acids. Between the trimmed V and J ends, which lost 1 base and 3 bases, there was a span of 12 bases. Germline values: CDR1 SNHLY, CDR2 FYNNEI.

This clone has just one count. V and J are TRBV18 and TRBJ1-1, with D tentatively TRBD1 (6 bases). The CDR3 sequence is 15 residues long. Germline assignment: CDR1 KGHSH and CDR2 LQKENI. Trimming cost V 1 base and J 4 bases, with 13 bases left between them. The CDR3 DNA is TGTGCCAGCTCACCACTGCAACAGGGAAGCACTGAAGCTTTCTTT. Its translation: CASSPLQQGSTEAFF.

This chain joins TRBV5-6 and TRBJ1-1; 10 nucleotides match TRBD1. V dropped 3 bases and J dropped 3; count of bases not matched to a gene: 2. Germline loops: CDR1 SGHDT, CDR2 YYEEEE. CDR3 length: 14 residues. The CDR3 reads CASSSGTGDTEAFF. CDR3 coding DNA: TGTGCCAGCAGCTCCGGGACAGGGGACACTGAAGCTTTCTTT.

This chain links TRBV27 with TRBJ2-2, with D unclear. The CDR3 length is 13 residues. The germline CDR1 and CDR2 sequences are MNHEY and SMNVEV (reference sequence). V was cut by 1 base and J by 6 bases, with 6 bases left in between. CDR3 in DNA: TGTGCCAGCAGTTTATATGTCTCCGGGGAGCTGTTTTTT. This sequence encodes CASSLYVSGELFF.

The V gene is TRBV9, the J gene TRBJ1-1; 8 bases align to TRBD1. The CDR3 length is 15 residues. The germline V gene has CDR1 SGDLS and CDR2 YYNGEE. V shed 3 bases and J 0 bases; nucleotides not matched to a gene: 4. The DNA for the CDR3 is TGTGCCAGCAGCGCATACAGGGGGATGAACACTGAAGCTTTCTTT. Amino acid sequence: CASSAYRGMNTEAFF.

V is TRBV4-3 and J is TRBJ2-4, with 14 bases lining up with TRBD2. Looked up from germline, CDR1 is LGHNA and CDR2 is YSLEER. The CDR3 has 17 amino acids. The V segment lost 2 bases and the J segment 7 bases; nucleotides outside the gene matches: 7. CDR3 nucleotides: TGCGCCAGCAGCCAACGTAGGACTAGCGGGGGGAGGAACATTCAGTACTTC. Protein: CASSQRRTSGGRNIQYF.

The rearrangement joins TRBV18 to TRBJ2-3; D gene uncertain. CDR3 length: 14 amino acids. V lost 2 bases to trimming and J lost 0 bases, with 6 bases between them. CDR1 is KGHSH and CDR2 is LQKENI in the germline V gene. CDR3: CASSPTDSTDTQYF. The CDR3 nucleotides read TGTGCCAGCTCACCAACAGACAGCACAGATACGCAGTATTTT.

The rearrangement joins TRBV5-1 to TRBJ1-2; weak D call: TRBD1 (5 bases). Germline-derived CDR1 and CDR2 are SGHRS and YFSETQ. The CDR3 contains 15 residues. V was trimmed by 0 bases and J by 8 bases, leaving 17 bases between them. CDR3 nucleotide sequence: TGCGCCAGCAGCTTGGGACCGGGGATTCAGGGAGGCTACACCTTC. This translates into CASSLGPGIQGGYTF.

The chain is built from TRBV7-2 and TRBJ2-2; 7 nucleotides line up with TRBD1. This CDR3 is built from 16 residues. The J segment lost 5 bases and the V segment lost 2 bases, leaving 8 bases of the junction unmatched. CDR1 and CDR2 from the germline V gene are SGHTA and FQGNSA. CDR3 nucleotide sequence: TGTGCCAGCAGCTTACCCACAGGGGCCTGGACCGGGGAGCTGTTTTTT. It encodes CASSLPTGAWTGELFF. The variable domain in full, completed from reference TRBV7-2 and TRBJ2-2, reads GAGVSQSPSNKVTEKGKDVELRCDPISGHTALYWYRQSLGQGLEFLIYFQGNSAPDKSGLPSDRFSAERTGGSVSTLTIQRTQQEDSAVYLCASSLPTGAWTGELFFGEGSRLTVL.

The chain joins TRBV5-1 to TRBJ2-1, with TRBD2 matching over 14 bases. CDR3 length: 19 amino acids. Losses at the gene ends were 2 bases for V and 2 bases for J; bases not matched to a gene: 9. The germline CDR1 and CDR2 sequences are SGHRS and YFSETQ. CDR3: CASSLGLAGGPSTYNEQFF. The CDR3 bases are TGCGCCAGCAGCTTAGGACTAGCGGGAGGTCCAAGTACCTACAATGAGCAGTTCTTC.

In nucleotides, the CDR3 is TGCGCCAGCAGCTTGCAGGCTAGCGGGGGGTGGAATGAGCAGTTCTTC. It codes for CASSLQASGGWNEQFF. The J gene is TRBJ2-1, the V gene TRBV5-1; TRBD2 aligns across 11 bases. The V and J ends lost 1 base and 7 bases, in that order; junction bases with no gene match: 7. CDR1 and CDR2 from the germline V gene are SGHRS and YFSETQ. The CDR3 consists of 16 residues.

In its sample, this clone was seen a few times. The chain uses TRBV5-4 and TRBJ2-7, with TRBD1 identical over 7 bases. CDR3 length: 12 residues. The J segment lost 4 bases and the V segment lost 9 bases, leaving 7 bases of the junction unmatched. CDR1 is SGHNT, CDR2 YYREEE, per germline (reference sequence). CDR3 DNA: TGTGCCATCGGACAGGAAGGTTACGAGCAGTACTTC. Amino acids: CAIGQEGYEQYF. The full variable domain, rest sourced from reference TRBV5-4 and TRBJ2-7, is ETGVTQSPTHLIKTRGQQVTLRCSSQSGHNTVSWYQQALGQGPQFIFQYYREEENGRGNFPPRFSGLQFPNYSSELNVNALELDDSALYLCAIGQEGYEQYFGPGTRLTVT.

This chain connects TRBV5-1 to TRBJ2-5, with unresolved D. The germline V gene has CDR1 SGHRS and CDR2 YFSETQ. Trimming pared 0 bases from V and 1 base from J, leaving 7 bases between. CDR3 length equals 14 residues. This CDR3 is CASSLAEVQETQYF. The CDR3 coding sequence is TGCGCCAGCAGCTTGGCCGAGGTCCAAGAGACCCAGTACTTC.

This chain links TRBV7-8 with TRBJ2-3; perhaps D is TRBD1 or TRBD2 (6 bases each). CDR3 length: 15 amino acids. Germline assignment: CDR1 SGHVS and CDR2 FQNEAQ. Trimming stripped 3 bases from V and 7 bases from J, with 17 bases between. CDR3 sequence (DNA): TGTGCCAGCAGCTTTCTGGAAGGAGGGGGATATACGCAGTATTTT. Translation gives CASSFLEGGGYTQYF.